A single sample is the source of the 32 T cell receptor beta chains below, sequenced in a study of beta chain features in type 1 diabetes. Isolated RNA was reverse transcribed in full, so expressed TCRB transcripts were sequenced. The data were produced by immunoSEQ multiplex PCR, yet TCRdb's version contains in-frame clones alone and is incomplete. Altogether roughly 450,000 clones are present, approximately 15% being singletons, with the ten largest covering 0.035% to 0.045%. Input material: naive CD4+ T cells from blood. The receptors come from a young man in good health.

This clone has just a few counts. This chain links TRBV6-6 with TRBJ2-1; D ambiguous. There are 16 residues in the CDR3. The V end was cut by 0 bases, the J end by 0 bases, with 9 bases between. Germline V CDR1 and CDR2: MNHNY, SVGAGI (reference sequence). DNA of the CDR3: TGTGCCAGCAGTTACTCCGGCGATAGCTCCTACAATGAGCAGTTCTTC. Translating gives CASSYSGDSSYNEQFF.

This clone was picked up a small number of times. V gene TRBV4-2 combines with J gene TRBJ2-1; D remains unclear. CDR3 size: 13 residues. The V end was cut by 1 base, the J end by 9 bases, with 10 bases between. Germline CDR1 LGHNA, CDR2 YNFKEQ. CDR3 region: CASSQGDVVEQFF. In nucleotides, the CDR3 is TGTGCCAGCAGCCAAGGAGATGTCGTTGAGCAGTTCTTC.

The sample holds a few counts of this clone. The chain joins TRBV10-3 to TRBJ2-3; D tentatively fits TRBD1 or TRBD2 (6 bases each). V was clipped by 8 bases and J by 4 bases, with 16 bases between them. Germline V gives CDR1 ENHRY, CDR2 SYGVKD. The CDR3 contains 14 residues. This CDR3 is CAISGLGGPDTQYF. CDR3 DNA: TGTGCCATCTCGGGACTTGGGGGCCCAGATACGCAGTATTTT.

The chain combines TRBV2 with TRBJ2-1, with D tentatively TRBD1 (5 bases). This CDR3 has 15 amino acids. CDR1 SNHLY and CDR2 FYNNEI come from the germline V gene. Trimming left V 6 bases short and J 6 bases short, with 18 bases between. The CDR3 nucleotides are TGTGCCAGCAGGGAGCGACAGCAATCCATCAATGAGCAGTTCTTC. This translates into CASRERQQSINEQFF.

The rearrangement joins TRBV30 to TRBJ2-5; perhaps TRBD2 as D (7 bases). This CDR3 region has 13 residues. CDR1 and CDR2 (germline): GTSNPN, SVGIG (reference sequence). Trimming cost V 5 bases and J 5 bases, with 15 bases left between them. The CDR3 DNA sequence: TGTGCCTGGCAAGGGGGGGGGCTGGAGACCCAGTACTTC. Its translation is CAWQGGGLETQYF. Full variable domain (rest looked up from reference TRBV30 and TRBJ2-5): SQTIHQWPATLVQPVGSPLSLECTVEGTSNPNLYWYRQAAGRGLQLLFYSVGIGQISSEVPQNLSASRPQDRQFILSSKKLLLSDSGFYLCAWQGGGLETQYFGPGTRLLVL.

The CDR3 reads CASSLTSGSVSGELFF. The CDR3 coding sequence is TGTGCCAGCAGCTTGACTAGCGGGAGTGTCTCCGGGGAGCTGTTTTTT. V and J are TRBV7-2 and TRBJ2-2, with TRBD2 identical over 12 bases. The length of the CDR3 is 16 residues. The J segment lost 6 bases and the V segment lost 3 bases, leaving 5 bases of the junction unmatched. The germline V gene encodes CDR1 SGHTA and CDR2 FQGNSA. The full variable domain, completed using reference TRBV7-2 and TRBJ2-2, is GAGVSQSPSNKVTEKGKDVELRCDPISGHTALYWYRQSLGQGLEFLIYFQGNSAPDKSGLPSDRFSAERTGGSVSTLTIQRTQQEDSAVYLCASSLTSGSVSGELFFGEGSRLTVL.

The chain uses TRBV9 and TRBJ2-1, with TRBD1 matching over 8 bases. This CDR3 region has 14 residues. J gave up 7 bases and V 4 bases, and 7 bases lay outside the gene matches. Germline V lookup: CDR1 SGDLS, CDR2 YYNGEE. Here the CDR3 reads CASSPQGADNEQFF. Written as DNA, the CDR3 is TGTGCCAGCAGCCCCCAGGGGGCTGATAATGAGCAGTTCTTC.

This clone has just one count. This chain uses TRBV5-6 with TRBJ2-7, with 7 bases lining up with TRBD2. CDR3 size: 14 residues. Germline trimming cut 4 bases from V and 3 bases from J; bases unmatched to any gene: 7. The germline CDR1 and CDR2 sequences are SGHDT and YYEEEE. The DNA of the CDR3 is TGTGCCAGCAGCCAATTACCTAGCGGCTACGAGCAGTACGTC. Translated, it gives CASSQLPSGYEQYV.

The rearrangement uses TRBV5-4 and TRBJ2-1; the match to TRBD2 covers 11 bases. The length of the CDR3 is 15 residues. The germline V gene encodes CDR1 SGHNT and CDR2 YYREEE (reference sequence). Losses at the gene ends were 3 bases for V and 8 bases for J; bases not matched to a gene: 7. The CDR3 DNA reads as TGTGCCAGCAGCTCTCTAGCGGGAGGAGGCTATGAGCAGTTCTTC. This gives the protein CASSSLAGGGYEQFF.

The table lists this clone with a few counts. The rearrangement links TRBV4-3 to TRBJ2-5; maybe TRBD2 (5 bases). Trimming stripped 0 bases from V and 4 bases from J, with 12 bases between. This CDR3 comprises 15 residues. Germline V gene data show CDR1 as LGHNA and CDR2 as YSLEER. The CDR3 DNA sequence: TGCGCCAGCAGCCAAGATCTAAGCGGACGAGAGACCCAGTACTTC. Translation: CASSQDLSGRETQYF.

This clone turned up a few times. The rearrangement links TRBV6-6 to TRBJ2-7, with no clear D. The length of the CDR3 is 12 residues. Trimming left V 4 bases short and J 2 bases short, with 6 bases between. Germline V gene data show CDR1 as MNHNY and CDR2 as SVGAGI (reference sequence). CDR3 protein: CASSSGAYEQYV. The CDR3 coding sequence is TGTGCCAGCAGTTCCGGAGCCTACGAGCAGTACGTC.

This chain uses TRBV19 with TRBJ1-1, with 8 positions matching TRBD1. Losses at the gene ends were 10 bases for V and 3 bases for J; bases not matched to a gene: 10. CDR1 LNHDA and CDR2 SQIVND come from the germline V gene (reference sequence). This CDR3 spans 14 amino acids. As DNA, the CDR3 is TGTGCCACCCGGACAGGGCGGGAGCACACTGAAGCTTTCTTT. Protein sequence: CATRTGREHTEAFF. Looking up the rest from reference TRBV19 and TRBJ1-1 gives the full variable domain: DGGITQSPKYLFRKEGQNVTLSCEQNLNHDAMYWYRQDPGQGLRLIYYSQIVNDFQKGDIAEGYSVSREKKESFPLTVTSAQKNPTAFYLCATRTGREHTEAFFGQGTRLTVV.

The chain joins TRBV2 to TRBJ2-1; D gene unclear. There are 8 residues in the CDR3. V was clipped by 8 bases and J by 10 bases, with 3 bases between them. The V gene's germline CDR1 is SNHLY and CDR2 FYNNEI. CDR3 sequence: CASSEQFF. The CDR3, as DNA: TGTGCCAGCTCCGAGCAGTTCTTC. The full variable domain, its missing parts supplied by reference TRBV2 and TRBJ2-1, is EPEVTQTPSHQVTQMGQEVILRCVPISNHLYFYWYRQILGQKVEFLVSFYNNEISEKSEIFDDQFSVERPDGSNFTLKIRSTKLEDSAMYFCASSEQFFGPGTRLTVL.

This clone occurred a few times. The J gene is TRBJ2-1, the V gene TRBV19, with D unresolved. This CDR3 has 12 amino acids. CDR1 is LNHDA, CDR2 SQIVND, per germline (reference sequence). CDR3 DNA sequence: TGTGCGACTGTGGGCTCCTACAATGAGCAGTTCTTC. This translates into CATVGSYNEQFF.

In its sample, this clone was seen a few times. This chain joins TRBV9 and TRBJ1-2; a possible D gene is TRBD1 (5 bases). Trimming removed 0 bases from V and 4 bases from J, with 13 bases in between. Germline CDR1 reads SGDLS; CDR2 reads YYNGEE. This CDR3 comprises 15 residues. This CDR3 is CASSVDGAGLYGYTF. The CDR3 DNA sequence: TGTGCCAGCAGCGTAGACGGGGCCGGCCTCTATGGCTACACCTTC.

This clone turned up a few times. This chain connects TRBV2 to TRBJ2-1; maybe TRBD2 (5 bases). CDR3 length: 12 residues. The V gene lost 7 bases and the J gene lost 6 bases, with 10 bases spanning the gap. Germline loops: CDR1 SNHLY, CDR2 FYNNEI. CDR3: CASNALGNEQFF. CDR3 DNA sequence: TGTGCCAGCAATGCACTAGGCAATGAGCAGTTCTTC.

The table lists this clone with a few counts. This sequence joins TRBV14 and TRBJ2-7; 13 bases agree with TRBD2. Unmatched junction bases numbered 6, after V lost 3 bases and J lost 4 bases. The CDR3 extends over 16 amino acids. CDR1 is SGHDN, CDR2 FVKESK, per germline. The CDR3 loop reads CASSHKTSGRRYEQYV. The CDR3 region has the DNA TGTGCCAGCAGCCATAAGACTAGCGGGAGGCGGTACGAGCAGTACGTC.

This chain connects TRBV7-9 to TRBJ2-7, with D possibly being TRBD2 (5 bases). The CDR3 is made up of 15 amino acids. V gave up 5 bases and J gave up 5 bases, with 19 bases separating them. The germline V gene has CDR1 SEHNR and CDR2 FQNEAQ (reference sequence). The CDR3 nucleotides read TGTGCCAGCAGCCCATCCCGGGCTCGGGGTAACGAGCAGTACTTC. Its protein product is CASSPSRARGNEQYF. Combining the CDR3 with reference TRBV7-9 and TRBJ2-7 gives the whole variable domain DTGVSQNPRHKITKRGQNVTFRCDPISEHNRLYWYRQTLGQGPEFLTYFQNEAQLEKSRLLSDRFSAERPKGSFSTLEIQRTEQGDSAMYLCASSPSRARGNEQYFGPGTRLTVT.

This clone was recorded a few times. The chain carries TRBV15 and TRBJ1-2; maybe TRBD1 (6 bases). Trimming cost V 9 bases and J 2 bases, with 16 bases left between them. This CDR3 comprises 14 residues. Germline lookup yields CDR1 LNHNV and CDR2 YYDKDF (reference sequence). CDR3: CATAPGAENYGYTF. The DNA of the CDR3 is TGTGCCACTGCCCCGGGGGCGGAGAACTATGGCTACACCTTC. The full variable domain, its missing parts supplied by reference TRBV15 and TRBJ1-2, is DAMVIQNPRYQVTQFGKPVTLSCSQTLNHNVMYWYQQKSSQAPKLLFHYYDKDFNNEADTPDNFQSRRPNTSFCFLDIRSPGLGDTAMYLCATAPGAENYGYTFGSGTRLTVV.

The genes are TRBV7-3 and TRBJ2-3, with TRBD2 identical over 8 bases. V trimming: 5 bases; J trimming: 3 bases; junction bases outside the gene matches: 7. This CDR3 is built from 15 residues. From germline, CDR1 is SGHTA and CDR2 FQGTGA. CDR3 residues: CASSPSLAGTDTQYF. DNA of the CDR3: TGTGCCAGCAGCCCCAGTCTAGCGGGTACAGATACGCAGTATTTT.

This clone has more than one count but fewer than ten. This chain uses TRBV30 with TRBJ2-1, with D possibly TRBD2 on 5 matching bases. The germline CDR1 and CDR2 sequences are GTSNPN and SVGIG (reference sequence). CDR3 length: 11 amino acids. Trimming cost V 6 bases and J 11 bases, with 14 bases left between them. CDR3 nucleotides: TGTGCCTGCACTGAGTCCGGGAAGCAGTTCTTC. This gives the protein CACTESGKQFF.

The table lists this clone with a few counts. The chain uses TRBV15 and TRBJ1-4; D remains unclear. The germline CDR1 and CDR2 sequences are LNHNV and YYDKDF (reference sequence). V was pared by 0 bases and J by 5 bases, with 13 bases between. CDR3 length: 16 amino acids. CDR3 protein: CATSRDRNEWNEKLFF. The CDR3 DNA reads TGTGCCACCAGCAGAGATAGGAACGAATGGAATGAAAAACTGTTTTTT.

The V and J genes are TRBV30 and TRBJ2-2; D is undetermined. V gave up 4 bases and J gave up 2 bases, with 8 bases separating them. This CDR3 comprises 13 residues. CDR1 is GTSNPN, CDR2 SVGIG, per germline (reference sequence). CDR3 region: CAWTPDNTGELFF. The CDR3 nucleotides are TGTGCCTGGACTCCGGACAACACCGGGGAGCTGTTTTTT.

V is TRBV30 and J is TRBJ1-2; 10 bases map to TRBD1. The CDR3 extends over 15 amino acids. J gave up 2 bases and V 4 bases, and 7 bases lay outside the gene matches. Germline assignment: CDR1 GTSNPN and CDR2 SVGIG (reference sequence). CDR3 loop: CAWIRDRGMNYGYTF. The CDR3 DNA reads as TGTGCCTGGATTAGGGACAGGGGAATGAACTATGGCTACACCTTC.

CDR3 amino acids: CASSLEGVGLPYNEQFF. In DNA form, the CDR3 reads TGTGCCAGCAGCTTAGAAGGGGTGGGATTACCATACAATGAGCAGTTCTTC. The gene calls are TRBV7-8 and TRBJ2-1; possibly TRBD1 for D (5 bases). V was shortened by 1 base and J by 4 bases, with 17 bases between the two germline ends. The CDR3 contains 17 residues. Per the germline V gene, CDR1 is SGHVS and CDR2 is FQNEAQ.

The sample holds a few counts of this clone. The chain employs TRBV30 and TRBJ1-1; TRBD1 aligns across 7 bases. Trimming removed 2 bases from V and 10 bases from J; junction bases left unmatched: 7. CDR1 is GTSNPN, CDR2 SVGIG, per germline (reference sequence). The CDR3 covers 12 residues. DNA of the CDR3: TGTGCCTGGAGTACAGGGGCGTCAATAGCTTTCTTT. Residues: CAWSTGASIAFF.

This chain joins TRBV9 and TRBJ2-3; no reliable D call. This CDR3 has 14 amino acids. Germline assignment: CDR1 SGDLS and CDR2 YYNGEE. Trimming shortened V by 2 bases and J by 0 bases, and 7 bases separated the two germline ends. The chain's CDR3 is CASSVKGSTDTQYF. The CDR3 nucleotides read TGTGCCAGCAGCGTGAAAGGGAGCACAGATACGCAGTATTTT.

This clone has more than one count but fewer than ten. The chain recombines TRBV29-1 with TRBJ1-2; a weak D match, TRBD1 (5 bases). In germline, CDR1 is SQVTM, CDR2 ANQGSEA. V dropped 4 bases and J dropped 3 bases, with 12 bases sitting between them. The CDR3 is 13 amino acids. For the CDR3, the DNA is TGCAGCGTTGCTACAGGAGTCCACTATGGCTACACCTTC. Translation gives CSVATGVHYGYTF.

This rearrangement joins TRBV4-1 to TRBJ2-7, with 9 bases matching TRBD1. Losses at the gene ends were 0 bases for V and 1 base for J; bases not matched to a gene: 4. The CDR3 is 16 residues long. Looked up from germline, CDR1 is MGHRA and CDR2 is YSYEKL. The CDR3 spells CASSQDGDRASYEQYF. As DNA, the CDR3 is TGCGCCAGCAGCCAAGACGGGGACAGGGCTTCCTACGAGCAGTACTTC.

This chain joins TRBV28 and TRBJ2-1; 8 positions agree with TRBD1. V lost 4 bases, J lost 7 bases, and 12 bases stayed unmatched. The CDR3 extends over 16 amino acids. The germline CDR1 and CDR2 sequences are MDHEN and SYDVKM. The CDR3 sequence is CASSYRGRSRVNEQFF. Written as DNA, the CDR3 is TGTGCCAGCAGTTACAGGGGGAGGTCTCGAGTGAATGAGCAGTTCTTC.

This chain links TRBV19 with TRBJ2-3; the D is unclear. Deletions cut 6 bases from V and 6 bases from J, with 10 bases between. This CDR3 is built from 12 residues. The V gene's germline CDR1 is LNHDA and CDR2 SQIVND (reference sequence). Here the CDR3 reads CASRTRLDTQYF. CDR3 DNA: TGTGCCAGTAGAACCCGTTTGGATACGCAGTATTTT.

This clone was recorded a few times. This chain joins TRBV15 and TRBJ2-1; D might be TRBD2 (5 bases). The CDR3 runs 16 residues. The V and J ends lost 0 bases and 3 bases respectively, with 12 bases between them. The germline V gene has CDR1 LNHNV and CDR2 YYDKDF (reference sequence). The CDR3 sequence: CATSRDRGQVYNEQFF. CDR3 DNA: TGTGCCACCAGCAGAGATCGGGGTCAGGTCTACAATGAGCAGTTCTTC. Filled out from reference TRBV15 and TRBJ2-1, the complete variable domain reads DAMVIQNPRYQVTQFGKPVTLSCSQTLNHNVMYWYQQKSSQAPKLLFHYYDKDFNNEADTPDNFQSRRPNTSFCFLDIRSPGLGDTAMYLCATSRDRGQVYNEQFFGPGTRLTVL.